The 20 T cell receptor beta chains below come from one sample, sequenced in a study of blood T cell repertoires in COVID-19. Some clones are missing from TCRdb's copy, which holds only in-frame ones; the method was immunoSEQ multiplex PCR. The table records hundreds of thousands of clones, 86% of them present only once. Sequencing was carried out using peripheral blood. All receptors derive from a man in his fifties with COVID-19, enrolled during active disease.

This clone was counted a single time. This chain uses TRBV19 with TRBJ1-5; D is unresolved. This CDR3 spans 12 amino acids. V was clipped by 6 bases and J by 4 bases, with 7 bases between them. Germline lookup yields CDR1 LNHDA and CDR2 SQIVND (reference sequence). The CDR3 DNA reads as TGTGCCAGTAGCGACAAAAATCAGCCCCAGCATTTT. Translating it yields CASSDKNQPQHF.

The CDR3 region has the DNA TGTGCCAGCAGTTTTAGCGGTGCCTACGAGCAGTACTTC. The encoded protein is CASSFSGAYEQYF. The genes are TRBV6-2 or TRBV6-3 and TRBJ2-7; D might be TRBD2 (6 bases). The CDR3 consists of 13 residues. V was trimmed by 4 bases and J by 2 bases, leaving 9 bases between them. Germline assignment: CDR1 MNHEY and CDR2 SVGEGT.

This clone was recorded once. This chain links TRBV19 with TRBJ2-1; 7 bases match TRBD1. V trimming: 3 bases; J trimming: 4 bases; junction bases outside the gene matches: 6. CDR1 and CDR2 from the germline V gene are LNHDA and SQIVND (reference sequence). The CDR3 spans 15 residues. The CDR3 nucleotides are TGTGCCAGTAGTATGGAGACAGGGCCTTACAATGAGCAGTTCTTC. Translating it yields CASSMETGPYNEQFF. The full variable domain, with the rest looked up from reference TRBV19 and TRBJ2-1, is DGGITQSPKYLFRKEGQNVTLSCEQNLNHDAMYWYRQDPGQGLRLIYYSQIVNDFQKGDIAEGYSVSREKKESFPLTVTSAQKNPTAFYLCASSMETGPYNEQFFGPGTRLTVL.

The rearrangement uses TRBV5-6 and TRBJ1-1; TRBD1 is a possible D gene (5 bases). Looked up from germline, CDR1 is SGHDT and CDR2 is YYEEEE. The CDR3 spans 16 residues. With 1 base removed from V and 1 base from J, the gap between germline ends came to 14 bases. The CDR3 nucleotides are TGTGCCAGCAGCTTGAGACGGGACTCTCGGAACACTGAAGCTTTCTTT. It encodes CASSLRRDSRNTEAFF.

The chain couples TRBV18 to TRBJ2-2, with 10 bases that match TRBD1. The germline V gene encodes CDR1 KGHSH and CDR2 LQKENI. Trimming took 5 bases from V and 5 from J; bases not matched to a gene: 5. This CDR3 region has 15 residues. CDR3 sequence: CASSARQGATGELFF. CDR3 DNA: TGTGCCAGCTCAGCTCGACAGGGGGCAACCGGGGAGCTGTTTTTT.

The rearrangement links TRBV6-1 to TRBJ1-5; tentatively, D is TRBD1 (5 bases). Per the germline V gene, CDR1 is MNHNS and CDR2 is SASEGT. V was shortened by 4 bases and J by 5 bases, with 21 bases between the two germline ends. The CDR3 has 17 amino acids. The CDR3 protein is CASSGKTSRAFDQPQHF. The CDR3 DNA reads TGTGCCAGCAGTGGAAAAACTTCCAGGGCGTTTGATCAGCCCCAGCATTTT.

This clone was counted a single time. The genes are TRBV5-4 and TRBJ2-5; D may be TRBD2 (5 bases). Trimming cost V 3 bases and J 2 bases, with 8 bases left between them. CDR1 is SGHNT, CDR2 YYREEE, per germline (reference sequence). This CDR3 is built from 13 residues. The chain's CDR3 is CASSSLAQETQYF. The CDR3 nucleotides are TGTGCCAGCAGCTCTCTAGCTCAAGAGACCCAGTACTTC.

This chain connects TRBV6-2 or TRBV6-3 to TRBJ2-7, with D perhaps TRBD2 (5 bases). Germline CDR1 is MNHEY and CDR2 is SVGEGT. The CDR3 contains 14 residues. V gave up 5 bases and J gave up 0 bases, with 11 bases separating them. This chain's CDR3 is CASSRSGSSYEQYF. CDR3 DNA: TGTGCCAGCAGTCGGAGCGGTAGCTCCTACGAGCAGTACTTC.

This chain uses TRBV7-9 with TRBJ2-2; 8 bases match TRBD1. The germline V gene has CDR1 SEHNR and CDR2 FQNEAQ (reference sequence). This CDR3 has 15 amino acids. V shed 1 base and J 4 bases; nucleotides not matched to a gene: 2. CDR3 bases: TGTGCCAGCAGCTTAGGGACAGGGTTCACCGGGGAGCTGTTTTTT. Protein product: CASSLGTGFTGELFF.

V is TRBV12-3 or TRBV12-4 and J is TRBJ1-3, with D perhaps matching TRBD1 (6 bases). The CDR3 consists of 13 residues. V was pared by 6 bases and J by 8 bases, with 14 bases between. CDR3 amino acids: CASSPTGMDTIYF. The DNA for the CDR3 is TGTGCCAGCAGCCCAACAGGGATGGACACCATATATTTT.

The V and J genes are TRBV4-1 and TRBJ2-1, with unresolved D. The V end was cut by 2 bases, the J end by 7 bases, with 3 bases between. The CDR3 loop spans 11 amino acids. The germline V gene has CDR1 MGHRA and CDR2 YSYEKL. CDR3 sequence: CASSQTNEQFF. The CDR3 region has the DNA TGCGCCAGCAGCCAAACTAATGAGCAGTTCTTC.

The chain employs TRBV18 and TRBJ1-3; TRBD1 might be the D (6 bases). Trimming cost V 7 bases and J 3 bases, with 13 bases left between them. This CDR3 region has 14 residues. Per the germline V gene, CDR1 is KGHSH and CDR2 is LQKENI. The CDR3 nucleotides read TGTGCCAGCTTCCCTGACAGGCTTGGAAACACCATATATTTT. This translates into CASFPDRLGNTIYF.

This CDR3 reads CASSPDRAIRETQYF. The CDR3 coding sequence is TGTGCCAGCAGCCCCGACAGGGCGATTCGAGAGACCCAGTACTTC. The chain joins TRBV7-9 to TRBJ2-5, with 7 nucleotides matching TRBD1. CDR3 length: 15 residues. Germline lookup yields CDR1 SEHNR and CDR2 FQNEAQ (reference sequence). The V gene end was trimmed by 5 bases and the J gene end by 4 bases; junction bases not matched to a gene: 10.

The V and J genes are TRBV19 and TRBJ1-5; 7 positions match TRBD1. This CDR3 is 17 amino acids long. V dropped 5 bases and J dropped 0; count of bases not matched to a gene: 10. From germline, CDR1 is LNHDA and CDR2 SQIVND (reference sequence). The CDR3 sequence is CASSGRTGSYSNQPQHF. The CDR3 DNA follows: TGTGCCAGTAGTGGGAGGACAGGCTCTTATAGCAATCAGCCCCAGCATTTT.

The V gene is TRBV10-3, the J gene TRBJ1-6, with 8 bases fitting TRBD1. Germline loops: CDR1 ENHRY, CDR2 SYGVKD. Trimming at V came to 3 bases and at J to 5 bases, leaving 3 bases not matched to a gene. This CDR3 comprises 15 residues. The CDR3 coding sequence is TGTGCCATCAGTGAAAAGGGACAGGATAATTCACCCCTCCACTTT. It codes for CAISEKGQDNSPLHF.

The V call is TRBV7-3, the J call TRBJ2-2; D is unresolved. The germline V gene has CDR1 SGHTA and CDR2 FQGTGA. The length of the CDR3 is 13 residues. Trimming removed 5 bases at V and 1 base at J, with 5 bases between. The CDR3 is CASSPRNTGELFF. CDR3 sequence (DNA): TGTGCCAGCAGCCCCCGGAACACCGGGGAGCTGTTTTTT.

The rearrangement links TRBV6-1 to TRBJ1-2; D is uncertain. Trimming took off 3 bases at V and 4 bases at J, with 9 bases between the two ends. CDR3 length: 13 residues. The germline V gene has CDR1 MNHNS and CDR2 SASEGT. In DNA form, the CDR3 reads TGTGCCAGCAGTGAGACTATCGCCTATGGCTACACCTTC. Residues: CASSETIAYGYTF.

The chain joins TRBV7-2 to TRBJ1-1; weak D call: TRBD1 (5 bases). The germline V gene encodes CDR1 SGHTA and CDR2 FQGNSA. Trimming cost V 0 bases and J 7 bases, with 9 bases left between them. This CDR3 has 13 residues. As DNA, the CDR3 is TGTGCCAGCAGCTTAGCGACAGACCTTGAAGCTTTCTTT. Protein sequence: CASSLATDLEAFF. The full variable domain, its missing parts supplied by reference TRBV7-2 and TRBJ1-1, is GAGVSQSPSNKVTEKGKDVELRCDPISGHTALYWYRQSLGQGLEFLIYFQGNSAPDKSGLPSDRFSAERTGGSVSTLTIQRTQQEDSAVYLCASSLATDLEAFFGQGTRLTVV.

This chain links TRBV30 with TRBJ1-1; 9 nucleotides match TRBD1. The CDR3 consists of 13 residues. V lost 5 bases and J lost 2; bases outside the gene matches: 3. Germline-derived CDR1 and CDR2 are GTSNPN and SVGIG (reference sequence). CDR3 bases: TGTGCCTGGGTGACAGGGGGTAACACTGAAGCTTTCTTT. The encoded protein is CAWVTGGNTEAFF.

The chain couples TRBV6-5 to TRBJ2-3, with D unclear. Trimming removed 3 bases from V and 4 bases from J, with 8 bases in between. CDR1 is MNHEY, CDR2 SVGAGI, per germline. The CDR3 contains 13 residues. Here the CDR3 reads CASSYGDPDTQYF. The CDR3 nucleotides read TGTGCCAGCAGTTATGGAGACCCAGATACGCAGTATTTT.